The clone carrying this T cell receptor beta chain was recorded at least ten times. Its antigen is not identified. The data were taken from a study of breast tumors, draining lymph nodes, adjacent tissues. Notes on the study in general: Findings are consistent with lymph node origin and intratumoral expansion of most tumor T cells.

TCRdb reanalysed the multiplex PCR reads using MiXCR and keeps one entry per CDR3 protein. The sample gives under 45,000 distinct CDR3 sequences, 36% of which show up once; about a tenth is in the top ten. CDR1 is DFQATT, CDR2 SNEGSKA, per germline (reference sequence). Germline trimming cut 6 bases from V and 5 bases from J; bases unmatched to any gene: 14. This CDR3 has 16 residues. The TCR sequence derives from a female donor with breast cancer. Some clones in this sample may be carry-over from other donors' samples. Sequencing was done on a sample of breast tumor tissue. The J gene is TRBJ2-5, the V gene TRBV20-1; TRBD1 matches 11 bases. The CDR3 sequence is CSARSRGQGAWETQYF. CDR3 nucleotide sequence: TGCAGTGCCAGATCCCGAGGACAGGGGGCTTGGGAGACCCAGTACTTC.